A single sample gave rise to the 14 T cell receptor beta chains below, sequenced in a study of blood T cells in healthy people across ages. Primers used in a second PCR of about 7 to 12 cycles were a sample-barcoded 5' primer and a J-beta primer mix. TCRdb passed the 5' RACE reads through MiXCR, listing each CDR3 protein once. The table has fewer than 950,000 distinct CDR3 sequences, 53% seen once. Material: blood. The receptors come from a man older than 75 in good health.

This clonotype occurred a few times. J is TRBJ2-7 and V is TRBV5-1, with 8 nucleotides matching TRBD1. CDR1 and CDR2 from the germline V gene are SGHRS and YFSETQ. The V gene end was trimmed by 0 bases and the J gene end by 7 bases; junction bases not matched to a gene: 9. The CDR3 has 15 residues. CDR3 nucleotides: TGCGCCAGCAGCTTGGCCGGGACAGGCGCCAATGAGCAGTACTTC. Its protein is CASSLAGTGANEQYF.

This clonotype appeared a few times. V and J are TRBV7-2 and TRBJ2-5; 8 bases are shared with TRBD2. V lost 0 bases and J lost 2; bases outside the gene matches: 5. The CDR3 covers 16 residues. Germline CDR1 and CDR2: SGHTA and FQGNSA. The CDR3 loop is CASSLAASGQQETQYF. The CDR3 region has the DNA TGTGCCAGCAGCTTAGCGGCTAGCGGGCAGCAAGAGACCCAGTACTTC. The whole variable domain, remainder taken from reference TRBV7-2 and TRBJ2-5, is GAGVSQSPSNKVTEKGKDVELRCDPISGHTALYWYRQSLGQGLEFLIYFQGNSAPDKSGLPSDRFSAERTGGSVSTLTIQRTQQEDSAVYLCASSLAASGQQETQYFGPGTRLLVL.

J is TRBJ1-1 and V is TRBV7-9, with D unclear. Trimming removed 3 bases at V and 8 bases at J, with 16 bases between. This CDR3 is 14 amino acids long. Looked up from germline, CDR1 is SEHNR and CDR2 is FQNEAQ (reference sequence). CDR3 sequence reads: CASSLLAAGGEAFF. The CDR3 nucleotides are TGTGCCAGCAGCTTGCTTGCAGCGGGAGGAGAAGCTTTCTTT. The full variable domain, with the rest looked up from reference TRBV7-9 and TRBJ1-1, is DTGVSQNPRHKITKRGQNVTFRCDPISEHNRLYWYRQTLGQGPEFLTYFQNEAQLEKSRLLSDRFSAERPKGSFSTLEIQRTEQGDSAMYLCASSLLAAGGEAFFGQGTRLTVV.

V gene TRBV7-2 combines with J gene TRBJ2-7; D is possibly TRBD1 (6 bases). In germline, CDR1 is SGHTA, CDR2 FQGNSA. The germline V and J ends were trimmed by 4 bases and 1 base, with 11 bases remaining between them. The CDR3 runs to 14 residues. CDR3 coding DNA: TGTGCCAGCAGCTCGGACAGACGATCCTACGAGCAGTACTTC. Amino acids: CASSSDRRSYEQYF.

This chain uses TRBV20-1 with TRBJ2-1; no firm D call. Germline lookup yields CDR1 DFQATT and CDR2 SNEGSKA (reference sequence). The CDR3 is 15 residues long. The ends were cut back, 2 bases at V and 0 bases at J, with 11 bases in the middle. The CDR3 reads CSARSGGSSYNEQFF. The CDR3 nucleotides are TGCAGTGCTAGATCGGGCGGAAGCTCCTACAATGAGCAGTTCTTC.

The chain recombines TRBV7-9 with TRBJ1-5; a weak D match, TRBD1 (5 bases). Germline V gene data show CDR1 as SEHNR and CDR2 as FQNEAQ (reference sequence). CDR3 size: 15 residues. V lost 1 base and J 4 bases, leaving 11 bases between the germline ends. CDR3 in amino acids: CASSLVMGVNQPQHF. CDR3 nucleotides: TGTGCCAGCAGCTTAGTAATGGGGGTAAATCAGCCCCAGCATTTT.

This clonotype turned up a few times. The V call is TRBV20-1, the J call TRBJ2-3; the match to TRBD2 covers 8 bases. The trim removed 5 bases at V and 6 bases at J, leaving 13 bases unmatched. CDR3 length: 15 amino acids. Germline lookup yields CDR1 DFQATT and CDR2 SNEGSKA (reference sequence). Here the CDR3 DNA reads TGCAGTGCTCTCCCACGGGGGGGGGTAGGGGATACGCAGTATTTT. This translates into CSALPRGGVGDTQYF.

The CDR3 bases are TGTGCCAGCAGCGTTGCGGTGAGGCAAGAGGAGACCCAGTACTTC. Protein sequence: CASSVAVRQEETQYF. The chain is built from TRBV9 and TRBJ2-5; D is uncertain. CDR3 length: 15 amino acids. Looked up from germline, CDR1 is SGDLS and CDR2 is YYNGEE. V lost 2 bases and J 5 bases, leaving 16 bases between the germline ends.

This clonotype was seen more than once but under ten times. The chain joins TRBV2 to TRBJ1-2; TRBD1 aligns across 8 bases. The CDR3 has 15 residues. The germline V gene encodes CDR1 SNHLY and CDR2 FYNNEI. After removal of 2 bases from V and 7 bases from J, the junction contained 9 bases not matched to a gene. CDR3 sequence reads: CASSEIPGGGLGYTF. The CDR3 DNA reads as TGTGCCAGCAGTGAAATCCCAGGGGGCGGGCTTGGCTACACCTTC.

In this sample, this clonotype turned up a few times. This chain links TRBV29-1 with TRBJ2-1, with D maybe TRBD2 (5 bases). Germline values: CDR1 SQVTM, CDR2 ANQGSEA. The CDR3 spans 13 residues. Deletions cut 3 bases from V and 9 bases from J, with 15 bases between. The CDR3 sequence is CSVDVATFFEQFF. In DNA, the CDR3 is TGCAGCGTTGACGTAGCGACCTTCTTTGAGCAGTTCTTC.

The count of this clonotype is one. The chain carries TRBV20-1 and TRBJ2-2; tentatively, D is TRBD2 (6 bases). The CDR3 is 16 residues long. Trimming took 0 bases from V and 0 from J, leaving 11 bases between them. Germline CDR1 is DFQATT and CDR2 is SNEGSKA (reference sequence). For the CDR3, the DNA is TGCAGTGCTAGAGATCCCGCGGGACCGAACACCGGGGAGCTGTTTTTT. Translated, it gives CSARDPAGPNTGELFF.

The chain joins TRBV7-3 to TRBJ2-1; 9 bases are a match to TRBD1. Trimming removed 4 bases from V and 6 bases from J; junction bases left unmatched: 7. Germline V lookup: CDR1 SGHTA, CDR2 FQGTGA. This CDR3 spans 15 amino acids. CDR3 protein: CASSSGQGSSNEQFF. CDR3 nucleotides: TGTGCCAGCAGCTCGGGACAGGGCTCGAGCAATGAGCAGTTCTTC.

The rearrangement uses TRBV7-9 and TRBJ2-5, with TRBD2 identical over 8 bases. The CDR3 consists of 15 residues. Trimming removed 5 bases from V and 5 bases from J; junction bases left unmatched: 10. Germline V lookup: CDR1 SEHNR, CDR2 FQNEAQ (reference sequence). The CDR3 sequence is CASSAPAGVAETQYF. The CDR3, as DNA: TGTGCCAGCAGCGCCCCAGCGGGAGTGGCGGAGACCCAGTACTTC.

This clonotype showed up many times. The chain has TRBV27 and TRBJ2-7, with a weak D call TRBD2 (5 bases). The CDR3 has 13 amino acids. CDR1 is MNHEY, CDR2 SMNVEV, per germline (reference sequence). V lost 7 bases and J 1 base, leaving 11 bases between the germline ends. Here the CDR3 reads CASMERNSYEQYF. The CDR3 nucleotides read TGTGCCAGCATGGAGCGGAATTCCTACGAGCAGTACTTC.